This is a list of T cell receptor beta chains from one sample in a study of shared clonotypes between healthy human individuals. The assay was immunoSEQ multiplex PCR, and TCRdb's table has in-frame clones only and misses some. The sample consists of millions of clones, 90% to 95% of them appearing once. The sample consisted of naive CD4+ T cells sorted from blood. The receptors stem from a man in his late teens or twenties in good health. CDR3s include the opening cysteine and the closing phenylalanine or tryptophan. The D gene is left open where the match is weak. Clone size is given for some rows only: seen once, a few or many times, or a class if the clone is expanded.

D,J,size,V,DNA,CDR3
-,TRBJ2-7,-,TRBV11-2,TGTGCCAGCAGCTCGGCTGCCCTCCGCGAGCAGTACTTC,CASSSAALREQYF
-,TRBJ1-5,-,TRBV6-6,TGTGCCAGCAGTTACTCGAGGAGCAATCAGCCCCAGCATTTT,CASSYSRSNQPQHF
-,TRBJ1-1,-,TRBV5-1,TGCGCCAGCAGCGCCGGTCCCGGGGGAAGGGGTGAAGCTTTCTTT,CASSAGPGGRGEAFF
TRBD1,TRBJ1-1,-,TRBV11-3,TGTGCCAGCAGCCCTAGGACAGGGGAAGCTTTCTTT,CASSPRTGEAFF
TRBD1,TRBJ2-7,few,TRBV5-1,TGCGCCAGCAGCTTATCCGGGACAGTCTACGAGCAGTACTTC,CASSLSGTVYEQYF
-,TRBJ1-5,-,TRBV28,TGTGCCAGTAAGAGACAGCTTCGCCAGCCCCAGCATTTT,CASKRQLRQPQHF
-,TRBJ2-7,-,TRBV5-1,TGCGCCAGCAGCGTCATCCGGGAGCCCCCCTACGAGCAGTACTTC,CASSVIREPPYEQYF
TRBD1,TRBJ1-3,-,TRBV11-2,TGTGCCAGCAGCTTCTCCGGGACAGGGGGACCGGGAAACACCATATATTTT,CASSFSGTGGPGNTIYF
-,TRBJ2-1,-,TRBV21-1,TGTGCCAGCAGCCACCAGTTCTTC,CASSHQFF
TRBD2,TRBJ2-5,once,TRBV5-1,TGCGCCAGCAGCACCGCCGGGACTAGGCTCCAAGAGACCCAGTACTTC,CASSTAGTRLQETQYF
-,TRBJ2-1,-,TRBV30,TGTGCCTGCGCAGGGAGCTCCTACAATGAGCAGTTCTTC,CACAGSSYNEQFF
TRBD2,TRBJ2-3,-,TRBV5-1,TGCGCCAGCAGCTCTCCGGGACTAGTGACAGATACGCAGTATTTT,CASSSPGLVTDTQYF
-,TRBJ2-7,-,TRBV19,TGTGCCAGTAGTATTGCCCCCGGCTACGAGCAGTACTTC,CASSIAPGYEQYF
-,TRBJ2-7,-,TRBV14,TGTGCCAGCAGCCAAGGCACCTTCTCCTACGAGCAGTACTTC,CASSQGTFSYEQYF
-,TRBJ1-1,once,TRBV4-2,TGTGCCAGCAGACTAGACGGGAACACTGAAGCTTTCTTT,CASRLDGNTEAFF
-,TRBJ1-1,-,TRBV5-6,TGTGCCAGCAGCTTGGCGTTCGGGGGTGAAGCTTTCTTT,CASSLAFGGEAFF
-,TRBJ2-5,-,TRBV6-1,TGTGCCAGCAGTGAAGCGCTAGGCAGTCTTCAAGAGACCCAGTACTTC,CASSEALGSLQETQYF
-,TRBJ2-1,-,TRBV5-8,TGTGCCAGCAGCTTGGGGGAAAGCTCCTACAATGAGCAGTTCTTC,CASSLGESSYNEQFF
TRBD1,TRBJ2-7,-,TRBV5-4,TGTGCCAGCAGCTTGGTGTTACAGGGGGCGAAGGAGCAGTACTTC,CASSLVLQGAKEQYF
-,TRBJ2-7,-,TRBV12-5,TGTGCTAGTGGTTTAGTGGATATCAACGAGCAGTACTTC,CASGLVDINEQYF
TRBD1,TRBJ1-1,-,TRBV6-6,TGTGCCAGCAGGAGTGGGACAGGGAACACTGAAGCTTTCTTT,CASRSGTGNTEAFF
-,TRBJ2-7,few,TRBV9,TGTGCCAGCAGCGTAGGGGACACTTCCTACGAGCAGTACTTC,CASSVGDTSYEQYF
TRBD1,TRBJ1-2,-,TRBV7-9,TGTGCCAGCAGCTTAGGGACAGGGCTCAATGGCTACACCTTC,CASSLGTGLNGYTF